This T cell receptor beta chain originates from a study of a mutant IDH1 vaccine in newly diagnosed glioma. Study-wide context: All eight of the vaccinations patients received fell in weeks 1, 3, 5, 7, 11, 15, 19 and 23. Treated patients comprised around 60% males and around 40% females, mean age around 40 years. Following radiotherapy alone, or alongside temozolomide cycles, vaccination was started after an interval of 4-6 weeks.

Described time point: week 11, during vaccination. Mutant IDH1 20-mer peptide, at 300 ug, made up each vaccine dose, with topical imiquimod. Sequenced by immunoSEQ multiplex PCR; TCRdb stores in-frame clones only, minus some. The sample includes about 32,000 clones, around four fifths of them seen just once. About this clone: Its antigen remains unknown.

The material sequenced was PBMCs, taken from a glioma patient whose treatment included an IDH1 peptide vaccine. The clonotype originates from a man younger than 45 with glioma.

The CDR3 sequence: CASSPGQGRITYGYTF. Here the CDR3 DNA reads TGTGCCAGCAGCCCGGGGCAGGGTAGGATTACCTATGGCTACACCTTC. The chain uses TRBV7-9 and TRBJ1-2; tentatively, D is TRBD1 (5 bases). V was trimmed by 5 bases and J by 4 bases, leaving 20 bases between them. This CDR3 region has 16 residues. CDR1 is SEHNR and CDR2 is FQNEAQ in the germline V gene (reference sequence). The entire variable domain, with the rest obtained from reference TRBV7-9 and TRBJ1-2, is as follows: DTGVSQNPRHKITKRGQNVTFRCDPISEHNRLYWYRQTLGQGPEFLTYFQNEAQLEKSRLLSDRFSAERPKGSFSTLEIQRTEQGDSAMYLCASSPGQGRITYGYTFGSGTRLTVV.